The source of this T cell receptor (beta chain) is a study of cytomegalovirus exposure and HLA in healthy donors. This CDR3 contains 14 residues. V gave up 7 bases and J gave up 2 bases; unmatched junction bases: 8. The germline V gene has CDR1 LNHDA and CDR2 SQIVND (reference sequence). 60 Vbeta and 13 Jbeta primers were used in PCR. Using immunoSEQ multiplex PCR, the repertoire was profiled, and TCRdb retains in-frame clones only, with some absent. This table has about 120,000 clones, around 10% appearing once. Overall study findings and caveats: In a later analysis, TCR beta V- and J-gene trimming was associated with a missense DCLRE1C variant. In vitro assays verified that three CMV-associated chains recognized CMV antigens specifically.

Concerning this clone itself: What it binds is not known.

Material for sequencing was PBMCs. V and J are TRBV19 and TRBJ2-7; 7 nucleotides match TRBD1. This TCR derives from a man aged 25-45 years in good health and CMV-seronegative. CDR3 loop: CASTHGQGAYEQYF. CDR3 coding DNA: TGTGCCAGTACCCATGGGCAGGGGGCCTACGAGCAGTACTTC.